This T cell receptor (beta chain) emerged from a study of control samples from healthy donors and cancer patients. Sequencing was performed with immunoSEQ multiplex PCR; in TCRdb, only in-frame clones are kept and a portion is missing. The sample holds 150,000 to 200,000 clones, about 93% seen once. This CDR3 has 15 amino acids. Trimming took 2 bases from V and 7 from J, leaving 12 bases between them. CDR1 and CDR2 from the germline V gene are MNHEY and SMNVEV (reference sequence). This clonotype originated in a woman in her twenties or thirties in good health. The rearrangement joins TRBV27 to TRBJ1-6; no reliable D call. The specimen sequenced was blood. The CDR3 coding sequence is TGTGCCAGCAGTTTAGGCAGGAGGATCAATTCACCCCTCCACTTT. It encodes CASSLGRRINSPLHF.